This passage covers 25 T cell receptor beta chains from one sample sequenced in a study of cytotoxic CD8 clonotypes in ibrutinib-treated CLL. Profiling relied on immunoSEQ multiplex PCR, and the TCRdb table lists in-frame clones only, not all of them. In the table there are approximately 70,000 clones, 80% of which are singletons. The specimen was PBMCs, collected at disease progression, from a patient treated with ibrutinib. All receptors derive from a human donor with chronic lymphocytic leukemia.

The genes are TRBV6-7 and TRBJ1-5; a possible D gene is TRBD1 (5 bases). TRBV6-7 is reported as an ORF; its role is uncertain. The CDR3 totals 16 residues. V lost 5 bases and J 0 bases, leaving 14 bases between the germline ends. This CDR3 reads CASSTETEYSNQPQHF. CDR3 nucleotide sequence: TGTGCCAGCAGTACCGAGACAGAATATAGCAATCAGCCCCAGCATTTT.

V usage is TRBV11-2 and J usage is TRBJ2-5; unclear D gene. The CDR3 totals 15 residues. V dropped 5 bases and J dropped 5 bases, with 18 bases sitting between them. Germline-derived CDR1 and CDR2 are SGHAT and FQNNGV. CDR3 DNA sequence: TGTGCCAGCAGCCATATGACAAACCGTTGGGAGACCCAGTACTTC. Translated: CASSHMTNRWETQYF.

This chain uses TRBV2 with TRBJ2-5, with a possible D match to TRBD1 (5 bases). V was clipped by 7 bases and J by 6 bases, with 15 bases between them. Germline CDR1 is SNHLY and CDR2 is FYNNEI. CDR3 size: 13 residues. Here the CDR3 DNA reads TGTGCCAGCAACAAACCCAGGGCCCAGACCCAGTACTTC. This gives the protein CASNKPRAQTQYF. The full variable domain, its missing parts supplied by reference TRBV2 and TRBJ2-5, is EPEVTQTPSHQVTQMGQEVILRCVPISNHLYFYWYRQILGQKVEFLVSFYNNEISEKSEIFDDQFSVERPDGSNFTLKIRSTKLEDSAMYFCASNKPRAQTQYFGPGTRLLVL.

This clone has more than one count but fewer than ten. The chain is built from TRBV5-1 and TRBJ1-1, with D unresolved. The CDR3 runs to 15 residues. V lost 4 bases to trimming and J lost 1 base, with 14 bases between them. The germline V gene encodes CDR1 SGHRS and CDR2 YFSETQ. CDR3 DNA sequence: TGCGCCAGCAGCGTCGGAGGCACTTCGAACACTGAAGCTTTCTTT. It translates to CASSVGGTSNTEAFF.

This clone was recorded a few times. This chain links TRBV5-1 with TRBJ1-2; 7 bases line up with TRBD1. Germline values: CDR1 SGHRS, CDR2 YFSETQ. V dropped 2 bases and J dropped 2; count of bases not matched to a gene: 6. CDR3 length: 15 amino acids. CDR3 sequence reads: CASSFRQGRNYGYTF. In nucleotides, the CDR3 is TGCGCCAGCAGCTTCCGACAGGGAAGAAACTATGGCTACACCTTC.

CDR3: CASSLAGWNEQFF. DNA for the CDR3: TGTGCCAGCAGCCTAGCGGGGTGGAATGAGCAGTTCTTC. This rearrangement joins TRBV9 to TRBJ2-1; 9 nucleotides line up with TRBD2. The length of the CDR3 is 13 residues. V shed 4 bases and J 7 bases; nucleotides not matched to a gene: 3. Germline CDR1 SGDLS, CDR2 YYNGEE.

The chain is built from TRBV10-2 and TRBJ1-1, with a tentative D call TRBD1 (5 bases). From germline, CDR1 is WSHSY and CDR2 SAAADI. The V end lost 6 bases, the J end lost 5 bases, and 13 bases lay between the germline ends. There are 13 residues in the CDR3. This CDR3 reads CASRDSAGTEAFF. CDR3 nucleotides: TGCGCCAGCAGAGACAGCGCTGGAACTGAAGCTTTCTTT.

V gene TRBV15 combines with J gene TRBJ2-1, with 9 bases identical to TRBD2. Germline assignment: CDR1 LNHNV and CDR2 YYDKDF (reference sequence). This CDR3 has 16 amino acids. Unmatched junction bases numbered 9, after V lost 0 bases and J lost 9 bases. CDR3 bases: TGTGCCACCAGCAGAGAGGCGGGAGGGCCGGTGGGTGAGCAGTTCTTC. Translating it yields CATSREAGGPVGEQFF.

This chain connects TRBV18 to TRBJ1-3; 7 bases map to TRBD1. Per the germline V gene, CDR1 is KGHSH and CDR2 is LQKENI. The CDR3 is 16 amino acids. V lost 2 bases to trimming and J lost 1 base; unmatched junction nucleotides: 5. CDR3 DNA: TGTGCCAGCTCACCATCCGCGACAGGGTCTGGAAACACCATATATTTT. Translation: CASSPSATGSGNTIYF.

DNA of the CDR3: TGTGCCAGCAGCCTCACTGGGCCAGGGAACACCATATATTTT. It codes for CASSLTGPGNTIYF. The rearrangement uses TRBV13 and TRBJ1-3; possible D gene TRBD1, 5 bases. The CDR3 length is 14 residues. Germline V gene sequence: CDR1 PRHDT, CDR2 FYEKMQ (reference sequence). V was trimmed by 5 bases and J by 7 bases, leaving 15 bases between them.

This clone was found a few times. V is TRBV11-2 and J is TRBJ2-7; no definite D call. V lost 7 bases and J 0 bases, leaving 4 bases between the germline ends. This CDR3 spans 11 amino acids. The germline V gene encodes CDR1 SGHAT and CDR2 FQNNGV. CDR3 loop: CASTASYEQYF. The CDR3 coding sequence is TGTGCCAGCACTGCCTCCTACGAGCAGTACTTC.

This clone was recorded only once. Written as DNA, the CDR3 is TGTGCCACCAGCAGAGATATCTGGTACGAGCAGTACTTC. Translated: CATSRDIWYEQYF. V is TRBV15 and J is TRBJ2-7; D call uncertain. This CDR3 is 13 amino acids long. The V and J ends lost 0 bases and 4 bases respectively, with 7 bases between them. Germline CDR1 is LNHNV and CDR2 is YYDKDF (reference sequence).

This CDR3 is CASSQEAGPYGYTF. CDR3 nucleotides: TGCGCCAGCAGCCAAGAGGCAGGGCCCTATGGCTACACCTTC. V usage is TRBV4-1 and J usage is TRBJ1-2; tentatively, D is TRBD1 (5 bases). The CDR3 is 14 amino acids. Germline V gene sequence: CDR1 MGHRA, CDR2 YSYEKL. V was clipped by 0 bases and J by 4 bases, with 9 bases between them.

The chain carries TRBV28 and TRBJ2-7; 7 nucleotides line up with TRBD1. This CDR3 has 14 residues. CDR1 is MDHEN, CDR2 SYDVKM, per germline. The ends lost 8 bases at V and 2 bases at J; junction bases unmatched: 9. The CDR3 nucleotides are TGTGCCAGCGCTTCGACAGGGCCTACCTACGAGCAGTACTTC. Encoded protein: CASASTGPTYEQYF.

This chain links TRBV30 with TRBJ1-5; TRBD1 matches at 8 bases. This CDR3 is built from 13 residues. The germline V gene has CDR1 GTSNPN and CDR2 SVGIG (reference sequence). V gave up 0 bases and J gave up 7 bases; unmatched junction bases: 2. DNA of the CDR3: TGTGCCTGGAGTGTACAGGGGGTCCAGCCCCAGCATTTT. Translated: CAWSVQGVQPQHF.

V gene TRBV6-5 combines with J gene TRBJ1-2; D ambiguous. The V end was cut by 5 bases, the J end by 1 base, with 11 bases between. The germline gives CDR1 MNHEY, CDR2 SVGAGI. CDR3 size: 14 residues. The CDR3: CASSTGIFNYGYTF. DNA of the CDR3: TGTGCCAGCAGTACTGGCATCTTTAACTATGGCTACACCTTC.

This clone was observed once. The chain joins TRBV9 to TRBJ2-7; 13 bases align to TRBD2. The CDR3 runs 16 residues. Germline V CDR1 and CDR2: SGDLS, YYNGEE. With V trimmed by 4 bases and J by 3 bases, 7 bases remained unmatched. The DNA for the CDR3 is TGTGCCAGCAGCTTAACCGGGACTAGCGGGAACTACGAGCAGTACTTC. It encodes CASSLTGTSGNYEQYF.

This chain uses TRBV29-1 with TRBJ2-1, with D unclear. Germline V lookup: CDR1 SQVTM, CDR2 ANQGSEA. CDR3 length: 13 amino acids. V was pared by 1 base and J by 4 bases, with 8 bases between. CDR3 sequence (DNA): TGCAGCGTTGAAGTTGCGGTTTACAATGAGCAGTTCTTC. It is translated as CSVEVAVYNEQFF.

The genes are TRBV11-3 and TRBJ2-7, with no clear D. V lost 4 bases, J lost 3 bases, and 10 bases lay in between. Germline-derived CDR1 and CDR2 are SGHNT and YENEEA. This CDR3 spans 13 amino acids. CDR3: CASSWTDGYEQYF. The CDR3 DNA is TGTGCCAGCAGCTGGACCGACGGCTACGAGCAGTACTTC.

V is TRBV4-2 and J is TRBJ2-7, with D unclear. CDR1 LGHNA and CDR2 YNFKEQ come from the germline V gene. CDR3 length: 16 amino acids. Trimming removed 1 base from V and 2 bases from J, with 15 bases in between. CDR3 amino acids: CASSQVVGVGPYEQYF. The CDR3 DNA sequence: TGTGCCAGCAGCCAAGTCGTCGGCGTAGGTCCCTACGAGCAGTACTTC.

This clone was recorded a few times. J is TRBJ2-3 and V is TRBV6-6, with TRBD2 matching 8 bases. The CDR3 is 15 amino acids. The junction had 8 bases not matched to a gene; V was cut back by 5 bases and J by 4 bases. Germline loops: CDR1 MNHNY, CDR2 SVGAGI (reference sequence). CDR3 bases: TGTGCCAGCAGTAGGGGACTAGAGATGGCAGATACGCAGTATTTT. Amino acid sequence: CASSRGLEMADTQYF.

The rearrangement joins TRBV28 to TRBJ2-7; tentatively, D is TRBD2 (5 bases). With 6 bases removed from V and 0 bases from J, the gap between germline ends came to 12 bases. Germline V gives CDR1 MDHEN, CDR2 SYDVKM. The length of the CDR3 is 14 residues. CDR3 in DNA: TGTGCCAGCAGACGTGGGAGTATCTCCTACGAGCAGTACTTC. Protein: CASRRGSISYEQYF. The whole variable domain, filled in from reference TRBV28 and TRBJ2-7, reads DVKVTQSSRYLVKRTGEKVFLECVQDMDHENMFWYRQDPGLGLRLIYFSYDVKMKEKGDIPEGYSVSREKKERFSLILESASTNQTSMYLCASRRGSISYEQYFGPGTRLTVT.

The J gene is TRBJ2-1, the V gene TRBV4-2; D gene uncertain. V was shortened by 4 bases and J by 2 bases, with 21 bases between the two germline ends. Germline CDR1 LGHNA, CDR2 YNFKEQ. This CDR3 region has 18 residues. The CDR3 loop reads CASSPPSRSRGTYNEQFF. In DNA, the CDR3 is TGTGCCAGCAGCCCACCCTCGCGGTCGCGAGGTACCTACAATGAGCAGTTCTTC.

The V call is TRBV7-8, the J call TRBJ1-5; the D gene is possibly TRBD1 (5 bases). The CDR3 length is 18 residues. The germline V gene encodes CDR1 SGHVS and CDR2 FQNEAQ. Trimming took off 1 base at V and 3 bases at J, with 19 bases between the two ends. CDR3 sequence: CASSLGVSIRGDNQPQHF. For the CDR3, the DNA is TGTGCCAGCAGCTTAGGAGTCTCAATACGGGGGGACAATCAGCCCCAGCATTTT.

The chain combines TRBV27 with TRBJ1-2; TRBD1 aligns across 8 bases. With 5 bases clipped from V and 1 base from J, the junction kept 12 bases outside the gene matches. Germline V gene data show CDR1 as MNHEY and CDR2 as SMNVEV (reference sequence). CDR3 length: 17 amino acids. CDR3 residues: CASSLRRTGGHNYGYTF. The CDR3 region has the DNA TGTGCCAGCAGTCTGAGGAGAACAGGGGGTCATAACTATGGCTACACCTTC.